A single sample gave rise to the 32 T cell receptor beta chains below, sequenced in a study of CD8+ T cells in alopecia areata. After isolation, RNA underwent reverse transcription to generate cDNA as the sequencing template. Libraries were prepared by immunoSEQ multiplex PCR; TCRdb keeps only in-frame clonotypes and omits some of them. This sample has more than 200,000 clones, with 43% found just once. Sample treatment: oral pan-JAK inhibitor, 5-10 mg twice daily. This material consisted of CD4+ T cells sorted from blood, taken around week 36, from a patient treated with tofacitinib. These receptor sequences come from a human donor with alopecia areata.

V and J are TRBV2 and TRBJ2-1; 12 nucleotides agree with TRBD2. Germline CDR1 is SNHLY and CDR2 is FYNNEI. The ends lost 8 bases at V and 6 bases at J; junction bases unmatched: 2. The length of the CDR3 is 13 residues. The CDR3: CASETSGSNEQFF. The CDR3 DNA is TGTGCCAGCGAGACTAGCGGGAGCAATGAGCAGTTCTTC.

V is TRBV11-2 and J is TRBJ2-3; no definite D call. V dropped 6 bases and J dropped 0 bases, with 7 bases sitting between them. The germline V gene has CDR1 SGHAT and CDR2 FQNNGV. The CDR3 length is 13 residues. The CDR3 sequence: CASRKTSTDTQYF. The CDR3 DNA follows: TGTGCCAGCAGAAAGACTAGCACAGATACGCAGTATTTT.

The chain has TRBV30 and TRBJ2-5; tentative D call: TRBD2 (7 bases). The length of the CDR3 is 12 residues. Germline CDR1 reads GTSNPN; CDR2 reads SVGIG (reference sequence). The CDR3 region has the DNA TGTGCGGGGGGGCAGGGTCGAGAGACCCAGTACTTC. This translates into CAGGQGRETQYF.

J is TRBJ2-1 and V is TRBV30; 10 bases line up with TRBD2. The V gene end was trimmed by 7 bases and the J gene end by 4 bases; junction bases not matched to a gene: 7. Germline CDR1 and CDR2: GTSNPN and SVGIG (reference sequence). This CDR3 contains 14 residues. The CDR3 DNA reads TGTGCCTTTACGACTAGCGGGCCTTACAATGAGCAGTTCTTC. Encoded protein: CAFTTSGPYNEQFF. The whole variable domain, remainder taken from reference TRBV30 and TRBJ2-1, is SQTIHQWPATLVQPVGSPLSLECTVEGTSNPNLYWYRQAAGRGLQLLFYSVGIGQISSEVPQNLSASRPQDRQFILSSKKLLLSDSGFYLCAFTTSGPYNEQFFGPGTRLTVL.

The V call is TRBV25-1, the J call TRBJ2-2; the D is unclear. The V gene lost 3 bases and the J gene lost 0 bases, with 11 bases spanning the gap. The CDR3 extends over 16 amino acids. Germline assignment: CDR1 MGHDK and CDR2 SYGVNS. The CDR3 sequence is CASSDPAAPNTGELFF. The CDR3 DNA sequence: TGTGCCAGCAGTGACCCCGCGGCTCCGAACACCGGGGAGCTGTTTTTT.

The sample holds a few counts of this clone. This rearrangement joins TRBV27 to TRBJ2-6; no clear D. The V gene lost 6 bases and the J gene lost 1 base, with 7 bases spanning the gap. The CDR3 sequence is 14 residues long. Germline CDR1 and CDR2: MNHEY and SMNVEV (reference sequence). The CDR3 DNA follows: TGTGCCAGCAGGCGAGAATCTGGGGCCAACGTCCTGACTTTC. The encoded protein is CASRRESGANVLTF.

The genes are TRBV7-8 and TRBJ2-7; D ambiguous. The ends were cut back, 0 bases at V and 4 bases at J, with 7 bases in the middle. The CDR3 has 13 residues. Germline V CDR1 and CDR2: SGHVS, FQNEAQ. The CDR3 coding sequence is TGTGCCAGCAGCTTAGCGTTGGGATACGAGCAGTACTTC. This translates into CASSLALGYEQYF.

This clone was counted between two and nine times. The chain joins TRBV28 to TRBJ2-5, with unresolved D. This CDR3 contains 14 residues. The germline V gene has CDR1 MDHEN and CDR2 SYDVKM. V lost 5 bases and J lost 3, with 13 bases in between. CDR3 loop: CASSRTGGEETQYF. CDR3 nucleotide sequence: TGTGCCAGCAGTAGGACGGGCGGCGAAGAGACCCAGTACTTC.

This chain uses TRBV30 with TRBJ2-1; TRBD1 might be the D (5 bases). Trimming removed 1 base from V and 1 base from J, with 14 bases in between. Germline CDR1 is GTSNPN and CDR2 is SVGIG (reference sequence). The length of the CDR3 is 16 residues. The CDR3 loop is CAWSGGIHGSYNEQFF. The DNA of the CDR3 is TGTGCCTGGAGTGGGGGCATTCATGGTTCCTACAATGAGCAGTTCTTC.

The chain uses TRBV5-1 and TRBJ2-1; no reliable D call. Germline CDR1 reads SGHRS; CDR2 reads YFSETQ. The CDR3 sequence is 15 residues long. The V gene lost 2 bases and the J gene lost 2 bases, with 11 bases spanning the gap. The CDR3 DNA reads TGCGCCAGCAGCTTCGACTCCGGGCCCTACAATGAGCAGTTCTTC. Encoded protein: CASSFDSGPYNEQFF.

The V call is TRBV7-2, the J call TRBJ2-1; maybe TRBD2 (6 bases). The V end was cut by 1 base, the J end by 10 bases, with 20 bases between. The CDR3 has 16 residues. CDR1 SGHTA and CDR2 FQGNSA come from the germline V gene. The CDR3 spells CASSLGVGLSAGEQFF. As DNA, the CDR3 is TGTGCCAGCAGCTTAGGGGTCGGGCTTTCTGCGGGGGAGCAGTTCTTC.

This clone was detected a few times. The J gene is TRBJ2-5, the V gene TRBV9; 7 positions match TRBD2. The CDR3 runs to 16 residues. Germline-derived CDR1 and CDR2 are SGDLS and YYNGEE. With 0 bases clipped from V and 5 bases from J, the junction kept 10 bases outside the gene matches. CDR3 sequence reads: CASSVGSGMGLETQYF. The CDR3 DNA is TGTGCCAGCAGCGTAGGAAGCGGGATGGGTTTGGAGACCCAGTACTTC.

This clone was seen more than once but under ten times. CDR3 sequence: CASGQSWVGELFF. CDR3 nucleotides: TGTGCCAGTGGACAAAGTTGGGTCGGGGAGCTGTTTTTT. The V gene is TRBV19, the J gene TRBJ2-2, with D tentatively TRBD1 (5 bases). In germline, CDR1 is LNHDA, CDR2 SQIVND (reference sequence). V was trimmed by 8 bases and J by 7 bases, leaving 14 bases between them. There are 13 residues in the CDR3.

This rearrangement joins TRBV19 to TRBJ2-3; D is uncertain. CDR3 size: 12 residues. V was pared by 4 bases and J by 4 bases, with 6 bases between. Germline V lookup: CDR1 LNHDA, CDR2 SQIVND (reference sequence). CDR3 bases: TGTGCCAGTAGTAGTGTGGCAGATACGCAGTATTTT. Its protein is CASSSVADTQYF.

CDR3 loop: CASSSGPHEQYF. In DNA, the CDR3 is TGTGCCAGCAGCTCCGGACCCCACGAGCAGTACTTC. This sequence joins TRBV7-8 and TRBJ2-7; no firm D call. V dropped 4 bases and J dropped 5 bases, with 9 bases sitting between them. CDR3 length equals 12 residues. Per germline, CDR1 SGHVS and CDR2 FQNEAQ.

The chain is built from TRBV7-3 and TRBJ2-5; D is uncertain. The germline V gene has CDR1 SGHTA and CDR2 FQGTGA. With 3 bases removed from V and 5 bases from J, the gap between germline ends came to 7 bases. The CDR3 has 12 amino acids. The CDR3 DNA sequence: TGTGCCAGCAGCTTTCTCGGGGAGACCCAGTACTTC. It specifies CASSFLGETQYF.

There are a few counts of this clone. The CDR3 DNA reads as TGTGCCAGCACCACGACTTTTGGGACCCAGTACTTC. Translating it yields CASTTTFGTQYF. This chain uses TRBV6-5 with TRBJ2-5; unclear D gene. CDR1 MNHEY and CDR2 SVGAGI come from the germline V gene. The CDR3 length is 12 residues. V was cut by 7 bases and J by 7 bases, with 13 bases left in between.

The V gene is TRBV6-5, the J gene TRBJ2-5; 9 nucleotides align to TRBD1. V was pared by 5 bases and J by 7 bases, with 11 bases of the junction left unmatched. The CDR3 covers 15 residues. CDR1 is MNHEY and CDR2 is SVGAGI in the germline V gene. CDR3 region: CASSQTGGREGTQYF. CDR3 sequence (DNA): TGTGCCAGCAGTCAGACAGGGGGACGTGAAGGGACCCAGTACTTC.

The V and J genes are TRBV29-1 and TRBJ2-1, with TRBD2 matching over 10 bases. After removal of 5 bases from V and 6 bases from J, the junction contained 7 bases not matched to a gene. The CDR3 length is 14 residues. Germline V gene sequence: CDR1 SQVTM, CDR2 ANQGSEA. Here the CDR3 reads CSVHARLAGNEQFF. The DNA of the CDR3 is TGCAGCGTTCACGCCCGACTAGCGGGCAATGAGCAGTTCTTC.

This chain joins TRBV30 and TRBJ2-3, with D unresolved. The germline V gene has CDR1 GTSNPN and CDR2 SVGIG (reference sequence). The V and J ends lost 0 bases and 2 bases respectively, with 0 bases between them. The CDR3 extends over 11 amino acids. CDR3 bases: TGTGCCTGGAGTGTCACAGATACGCAGTATTTT. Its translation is CAWSVTDTQYF.

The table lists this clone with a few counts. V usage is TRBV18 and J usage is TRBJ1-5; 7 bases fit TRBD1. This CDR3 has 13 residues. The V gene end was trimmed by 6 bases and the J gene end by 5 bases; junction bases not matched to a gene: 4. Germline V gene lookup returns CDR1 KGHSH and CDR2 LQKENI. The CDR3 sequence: CASSQTGDQPQHF. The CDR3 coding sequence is TGTGCCAGCTCCCAAACAGGGGATCAGCCCCAGCATTTT.

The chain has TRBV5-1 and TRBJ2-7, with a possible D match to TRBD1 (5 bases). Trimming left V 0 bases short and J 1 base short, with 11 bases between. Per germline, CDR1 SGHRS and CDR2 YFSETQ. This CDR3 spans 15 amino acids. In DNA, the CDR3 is TGCGCCAGCAGCTTGGGGACAATTGTTTCCTACGAGCAGTACTTC. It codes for CASSLGTIVSYEQYF. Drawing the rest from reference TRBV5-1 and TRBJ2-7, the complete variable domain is KAGVTQTPRYLIKTRGQQVTLSCSPISGHRSVSWYQQTPGQGLQFLFEYFSETQRNKGNFPGRFSGRQFSNSRSEMNVSTLELGDSALYLCASSLGTIVSYEQYFGPGTRLTVT.

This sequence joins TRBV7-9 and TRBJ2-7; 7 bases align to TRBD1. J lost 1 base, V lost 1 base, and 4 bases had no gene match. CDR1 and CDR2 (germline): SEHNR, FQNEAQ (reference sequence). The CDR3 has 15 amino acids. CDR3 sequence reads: CASSLGTGPSYEQYF. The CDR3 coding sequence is TGTGCCAGCAGCTTAGGGACAGGACCTTCCTACGAGCAGTACTTC.

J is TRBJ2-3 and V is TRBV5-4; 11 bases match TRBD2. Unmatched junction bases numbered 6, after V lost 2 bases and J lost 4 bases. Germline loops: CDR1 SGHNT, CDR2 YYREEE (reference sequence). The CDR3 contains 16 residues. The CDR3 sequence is CASSLRLAGGPDTQYF. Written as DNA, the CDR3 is TGTGCCAGCAGCTTACGTCTAGCGGGAGGCCCAGATACGCAGTATTTT.

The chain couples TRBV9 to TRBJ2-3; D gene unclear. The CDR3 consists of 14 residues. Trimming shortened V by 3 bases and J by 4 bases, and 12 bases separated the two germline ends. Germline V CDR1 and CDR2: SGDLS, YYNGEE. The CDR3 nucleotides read TGTGCCAGCAGCGGGGGTGATGGTGCAGATACGCAGTATTTT. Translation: CASSGGDGADTQYF.

CDR3 in DNA: TGCGCCAGCAGCCCTAGCGGGAGGGCCGACGGGGAGCTGTTTTTT. As protein: CASSPSGRADGELFF. The rearrangement joins TRBV4-3 to TRBJ2-2; 12 bases are shared with TRBD2. The trim removed 4 bases at V and 7 bases at J, leaving 4 bases unmatched. The CDR3 contains 15 residues. CDR1 LGHNA and CDR2 YSLEER come from the germline V gene.

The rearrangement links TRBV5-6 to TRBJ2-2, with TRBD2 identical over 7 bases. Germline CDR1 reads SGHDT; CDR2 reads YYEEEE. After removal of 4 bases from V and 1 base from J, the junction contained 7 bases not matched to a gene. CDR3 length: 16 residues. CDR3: CASSDLRERNTGELFF. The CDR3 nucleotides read TGTGCCAGCAGCGACCTGCGGGAGCGGAACACCGGGGAGCTGTTTTTT.

CDR3 coding DNA: TGCGCCAGCACTGGGACAGAAAAAGAGACCCAGTACTTC. It yields the protein CASTGTEKETQYF. J is TRBJ2-5 and V is TRBV5-1, with 7 bases identical to TRBD1. The germline CDR1 and CDR2 sequences are SGHRS and YFSETQ. V lost 6 bases and J lost 3; bases outside the gene matches: 5. CDR3 size: 13 residues.

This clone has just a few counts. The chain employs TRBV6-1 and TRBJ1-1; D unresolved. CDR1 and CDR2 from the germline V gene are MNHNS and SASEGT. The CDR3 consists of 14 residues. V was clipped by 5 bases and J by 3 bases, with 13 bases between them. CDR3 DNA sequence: TGTGCCAGCAGTAGAAGCGGAGGGTACACTGAAGCTTTCTTT. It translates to CASSRSGGYTEAFF.

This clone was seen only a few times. CDR3: CASSTTGTGYETQYF. CDR3 DNA sequence: TGCGCCAGCAGCACTACGGGGACAGGGTACGAGACCCAGTACTTC. This chain connects TRBV5-1 to TRBJ2-5; TRBD1 matches at 9 bases. Germline lookup yields CDR1 SGHRS and CDR2 YFSETQ. CDR3 length: 15 residues. V gave up 4 bases and J gave up 5 bases; unmatched junction bases: 9.

This CDR3 is CAWDRRDFYGYTF. As DNA, the CDR3 is TGTGCCTGGGACCGTAGGGACTTCTATGGCTACACCTTC. The chain joins TRBV30 to TRBJ1-2, with D possibly TRBD1 on 5 matching bases. Trimming shortened V by 5 bases and J by 4 bases, and 14 bases separated the two germline ends. CDR1 and CDR2 from the germline V gene are GTSNPN and SVGIG (reference sequence). The CDR3 length is 13 residues.

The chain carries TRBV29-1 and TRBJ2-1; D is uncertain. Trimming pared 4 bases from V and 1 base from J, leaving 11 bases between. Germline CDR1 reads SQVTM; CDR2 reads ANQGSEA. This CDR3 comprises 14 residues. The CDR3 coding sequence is TGCAGCGTTGCACTACCGGTATCCTACAATGAGCAGTTCTTC. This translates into CSVALPVSYNEQFF.